This T cell receptor (beta chain) was sequenced during a study of blood T cell repertoires in COVID-19. Across the study: Both acute and convalescent COVID-19 samples were obtained from the United States, Italy and Spain. T cells, B-cell-depleted T cells, or PBMCs supplied cDNA or gDNA.

Seattle patient enrollment occurred during active infection, with longitudinal follow-up thereafter. The CDR3 is 16 amino acids. V lost 1 base and J lost 2; bases outside the gene matches: 3. The germline V gene has CDR1 SGHAT and CDR2 FQNNGV. In the study's own analysis: Amplification of reference gene primers provided the estimated nucleated cell counts. The method was immunoSEQ multiplex PCR; TCRdb's version includes in-frame clones alone and lacks a portion of them. The V and J calls and clone size come from that table; D and trimming were worked out from the DNA. The profile shows around 300,000 clones, roughly 90% of them singletons.

The chain uses TRBV11-2 and TRBJ2-7; 12 bases fit TRBD2. The sample taken for sequencing was peripheral blood. This clonotype originated in a woman aged 30 to 39 with COVID-19, enrolled during active disease. CDR3 nucleotide sequence: TGTGCCAGCAGCTTAGTAGCTAGCGGGAGGGCCTACGAGCAGTACTTC. This sequence encodes CASSLVASGRAYEQYF.